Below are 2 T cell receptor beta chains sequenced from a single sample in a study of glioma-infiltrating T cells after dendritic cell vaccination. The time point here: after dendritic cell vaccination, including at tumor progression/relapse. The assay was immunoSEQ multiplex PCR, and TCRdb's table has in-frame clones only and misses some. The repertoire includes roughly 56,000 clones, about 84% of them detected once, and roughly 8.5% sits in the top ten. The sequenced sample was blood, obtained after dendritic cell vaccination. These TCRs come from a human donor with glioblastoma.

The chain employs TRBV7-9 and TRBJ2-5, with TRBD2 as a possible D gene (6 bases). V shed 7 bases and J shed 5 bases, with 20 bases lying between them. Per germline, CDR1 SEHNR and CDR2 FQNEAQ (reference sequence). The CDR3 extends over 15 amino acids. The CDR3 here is CASIKGLLVGETQYF. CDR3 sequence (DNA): TGTGCCAGCATTAAGGGACTCTTAGTGGGTGAGACCCAGTACTTC.

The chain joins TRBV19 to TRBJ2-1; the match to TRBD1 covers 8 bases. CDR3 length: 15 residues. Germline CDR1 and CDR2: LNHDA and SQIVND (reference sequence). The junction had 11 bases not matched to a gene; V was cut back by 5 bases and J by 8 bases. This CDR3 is CASSYLGQGGDEQFF. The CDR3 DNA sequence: TGTGCCAGTAGTTACCTCGGACAGGGCGGAGATGAGCAGTTCTTC.